This TCR beta chain was profiled in a study of blood T cell repertoires in COVID-19. Germline assignment: CDR1 SNHLY and CDR2 FYNNEI. This CDR3 is built from 14 residues. Losses at the gene ends were 6 bases for V and 9 bases for J; bases not matched to a gene: 4. Produced via immunoSEQ multiplex PCR; TCRdb's table is partial and in-frame only. Here the sample spans 150,000 or so clones, about 88% being singletons. Sequenced: peripheral blood. This receptor was identified in a man aged 55 to 70 with COVID-19, enrolled during active disease. The chain is built from TRBV2 and TRBJ2-1, with 14 bases aligning to TRBD2. The CDR3 nucleotides are TGTGCCAGCAGAGGGACTAGCGGGGGCGGTGAGCAGTTCTTC. This codes for CASRGTSGGGEQFF.